A single sample is the source of the 14 T cell receptor beta chains below, sequenced in a study of blood T cell repertoires in COVID-19. Generated by immunoSEQ multiplex PCR, the TCRdb table keeps only in-frame clones and is missing some. The profile covers roughly 300,000 clones, with around 87% appearing a single time and around 8% taken by the ten largest. The material sequenced was peripheral blood. The source is a woman between 50 and 59 years old who had recovered from COVID-19.

CDR3 in amino acids: CASSRAGGGGAYEQYF. In nucleotides, the CDR3 is TGTGCCAGCAGCAGAGCAGGGGGCGGGGGGGCCTACGAGCAGTACTTC. V usage is TRBV6-6 and J usage is TRBJ2-7; the D gene is possibly TRBD2 (9 bases). Trimming removed 6 bases from V and 2 bases from J, with 20 bases in between. Germline V gene sequence: CDR1 MNHNY, CDR2 SVGAGI (reference sequence). CDR3 length equals 16 residues.

The chain uses TRBV2 and TRBJ1-5; possibly TRBD1 for D (6 bases). The CDR3 has 14 residues. Trimming pared 6 bases from V and 6 bases from J, leaving 15 bases between. Germline CDR1 SNHLY, CDR2 FYNNEI. CDR3 sequence: CASSAQGLSQPQHF. The CDR3 coding sequence is TGTGCCAGCAGCGCCCAGGGGTTGAGTCAGCCCCAGCATTTT.

The chain has TRBV6-4 and TRBJ2-3, with D perhaps matching TRBD2 (6 bases). Deletions cut 5 bases from V and 7 bases from J, with 19 bases between. CDR1 is MRHNA, CDR2 SNTAGT, per germline. The CDR3 runs 15 residues. For the CDR3, the DNA is TGTGCCAGCAGTTACGAGGGACTGGATACCAATACGCAGTATTTT. Protein sequence: CASSYEGLDTNTQYF.

DNA of the CDR3: TGTGCCAGCAGTTTACTAAGCACAGATACGCAGTATTTT. It encodes CASSLLSTDTQYF. The chain combines TRBV27 with TRBJ2-3; D is ambiguous. Trimming pared 2 bases from V and 0 bases from J, leaving 3 bases between. The V gene's germline CDR1 is MNHEY and CDR2 SMNVEV (reference sequence). The CDR3 loop spans 13 amino acids.

This chain uses TRBV14 with TRBJ1-1, with D tentatively TRBD1 (5 bases). Germline loops: CDR1 SGHDN, CDR2 FVKESK. The CDR3 sequence is 15 residues long. Trimming stripped 0 bases from V and 4 bases from J, with 12 bases between. The CDR3 coding sequence is TGTGCCAGCAGCCAAGATGACACCCAGGGCACTGAAGCTTTCTTT. Translation gives CASSQDDTQGTEAFF. Filled out from reference TRBV14 and TRBJ1-1, the complete variable domain reads EAGVTQFPSHSVIEKGQTVTLRCDPISGHDNLYWYRRVMGKEIKFLLHFVKESKQDESGMPNNRFLAERTGGTYSTLKVQPAELEDSGVYFCASSQDDTQGTEAFFGQGTRLTVV.

The chain combines TRBV7-2 with TRBJ2-3; a weak D match, TRBD1 (5 bases). From germline, CDR1 is SGHTA and CDR2 FQGNSA. The CDR3 is 14 amino acids. The V gene lost 6 bases and the J gene lost 2 bases, with 12 bases spanning the gap. CDR3 sequence (DNA): TGTGCCAGCAGTCCCGACAGAACCACAGATACGCAGTATTTT. It translates to CASSPDRTTDTQYF.

The sample holds one count of this clone. The J gene is TRBJ2-1, the V gene TRBV28, with D perhaps matching TRBD1 (6 bases). Looked up from germline, CDR1 is MDHEN and CDR2 is SYDVKM. CDR3 length equals 14 residues. V lost 6 bases and J lost 7, with 16 bases in between. The CDR3 coding sequence is TGTGCCAGCAGGGGGGCCGTTGAGAGGAATGAGCAGTTCTTC. Amino acids: CASRGAVERNEQFF.

The rearrangement joins TRBV5-1 to TRBJ2-7, with D maybe TRBD2 (6 bases). The V and J ends lost 4 bases and 6 bases respectively, with 17 bases between them. The CDR3 sequence is 14 residues long. Germline V gene data show CDR1 as SGHRS and CDR2 as YFSETQ. The CDR3 here is CASSPGGGVFEQYF. The CDR3, as DNA: TGCGCCAGCAGCCCCGGGGGAGGAGTGTTCGAGCAGTACTTC.

V gene TRBV10-3 combines with J gene TRBJ1-1; a weak D match, TRBD1 (6 bases). Germline V gives CDR1 ENHRY, CDR2 SYGVKD. The CDR3 length is 14 residues. The ends were cut back, 4 bases at V and 6 bases at J, with 15 bases in the middle. The CDR3 coding sequence is TGTGCCATCAGTGGGGGCCAGGGGAAGTCTGAAGCTTTCTTT. It yields the protein CAISGGQGKSEAFF.

The chain carries TRBV16 and TRBJ1-4, with D possibly being TRBD1 (5 bases). Germline V gives CDR1 KGHSY, CDR2 FQNENV. The CDR3 has 13 residues. V lost 0 bases and J lost 8, with 7 bases in between. The CDR3 is CASSQSRQEKLFF. In DNA, the CDR3 is TGTGCCAGCAGCCAATCCCGACAGGAAAAACTGTTTTTT.

The V and J genes are TRBV9 and TRBJ2-7; D ambiguous. CDR1 and CDR2 (germline): SGDLS, YYNGEE. This CDR3 is built from 14 residues. V was shortened by 2 bases and J by 2 bases, with 11 bases between the two germline ends. CDR3 sequence reads: CASSVASRPYEQYF. The DNA of the CDR3 is TGTGCCAGCAGCGTGGCGTCCAGGCCCTACGAGCAGTACTTC.

This clone was detected only a few times. This sequence joins TRBV5-1 and TRBJ1-3; TRBD1 is a possible D gene (6 bases). The germline gives CDR1 SGHRS, CDR2 YFSETQ. The CDR3 extends over 16 amino acids. Trimming pared 4 bases from V and 1 base from J, leaving 15 bases between. For the CDR3, the DNA is TGCGCCAGCAGCGCAGCGGGAACAGGGTCTGGAAACACCATATATTTT. Its protein product is CASSAAGTGSGNTIYF.

This clone was picked up a small number of times. The chain has TRBV9 and TRBJ2-5; weak D call: TRBD2 (5 bases). The ends were cut back, 1 base at V and 5 bases at J, with 12 bases in the middle. The germline V gene has CDR1 SGDLS and CDR2 YYNGEE. The CDR3 consists of 14 residues. The CDR3 sequence is CASSVSGDGETQYF. CDR3 nucleotides: TGTGCCAGCAGCGTAAGCGGTGACGGGGAGACCCAGTACTTC.

V is TRBV30 and J is TRBJ1-2, with 9 bases fitting TRBD1. The V and J ends lost 3 bases and 5 bases, in that order; junction bases with no gene match: 1. CDR1 is GTSNPN and CDR2 is SVGIG in the germline V gene (reference sequence). The length of the CDR3 is 12 residues. The CDR3 protein is CAWSGQGYGYTF. CDR3 DNA sequence: TGTGCCTGGAGCGGACAGGGGTATGGCTACACCTTC.